The 9 T cell receptor beta chains reported below all come from one sample, sequenced in a study of blood T cell repertoires in COVID-19. Profiling relied on immunoSEQ multiplex PCR, and the TCRdb table lists in-frame clones only, not all of them. The sample has about 83,000 clones, more than 75% seen once; the top ten hold about a sixth. Sequencing was carried out using peripheral blood. Receptors were obtained from an elderly woman with active or convalescent COVID-19.

The chain joins TRBV11-1 to TRBJ2-3, with a tentative D call TRBD1 (5 bases). Germline V lookup: CDR1 SGHAT, CDR2 FQDESV (reference sequence). This CDR3 has 14 residues. The V end lost 5 bases, the J end lost 1 base, and 10 bases lay between the germline ends. The DNA of the CDR3 is TGTGCCAGCAGCCTGGAAGGGGGCACAGATACGCAGTATTTT. This sequence encodes CASSLEGGTDTQYF. Full variable domain (rest looked up from reference TRBV11-1 and TRBJ2-3): EAEVAQSPRYKITEKSQAVAFWCDPISGHATLYWYRQILGQGPELLVQFQDESVVDDSQLPKDRFSAERLKGVDSTLKIQPAELGDSAMYLCASSLEGGTDTQYFGPGTRLTVL.

This clone was observed once. The chain links TRBV5-4 to TRBJ2-7, with TRBD1 matching 11 bases. J gave up 5 bases and V 7 bases, and 17 bases lay outside the gene matches. The length of the CDR3 is 17 residues. Germline CDR1 SGHNT, CDR2 YYREEE (reference sequence). In DNA, the CDR3 is TGTGCCAGCCGTCTCCGGGACAGGGGGATGTGTGGCCACGAGCAGTACTTC. This sequence encodes CASRLRDRGMCGHEQYF.

This clone was seen once. The V and J genes are TRBV6-4 and TRBJ2-2; a weak D match, TRBD1 (5 bases). V was clipped by 0 bases and J by 4 bases, with 6 bases between them. The germline V gene has CDR1 MRHNA and CDR2 SNTAGT. The CDR3 covers 14 residues. For the CDR3, the DNA is TGTGCCAGCAGTGACTCTGGGGCCACCGGGGAGCTGTTTTTT. Translated: CASSDSGATGELFF.

The sample holds one count of this clone. This rearrangement joins TRBV9 to TRBJ2-1; 11 bases line up with TRBD2. Trimming took 4 bases from V and 9 from J; bases not matched to a gene: 15. Germline lookup yields CDR1 SGDLS and CDR2 YYNGEE. The CDR3 sequence is 17 residues long. The CDR3 region has the DNA TGTGCCAGCAGCCCCCAGCGTACTAGCGGGGGCTTAGGTGAGCAGTTCTTC. Amino acids: CASSPQRTSGGLGEQFF.

This chain connects TRBV24-1 to TRBJ2-1; the match to TRBD2 covers 14 bases. The CDR3 is made up of 20 amino acids. Trimming removed 4 bases from V and 0 bases from J; junction bases left unmatched: 10. CDR1 and CDR2 (germline): KGHDR, SFDVKD. CDR3 sequence (DNA): TGTGCCACCAGTGACCCGGGACTAGCGGGGGACCAGAGCTCCTACAATGAGCAGTTCTTC. This codes for CATSDPGLAGDQSSYNEQFF.

V gene TRBV7-8 combines with J gene TRBJ1-1, with D possibly matching TRBD1 (5 bases). This CDR3 contains 13 residues. Trimming left V 1 base short and J 4 bases short, with 7 bases between. From germline, CDR1 is SGHVS and CDR2 FQNEAQ. The CDR3, as DNA: TGTGCCAGCAGCTTAGTTACAGGCACTGAAGCTTTCTTT. Protein product: CASSLVTGTEAFF.

J is TRBJ1-4 and V is TRBV18, with unresolved D. Germline V CDR1 and CDR2: KGHSH, LQKENI. The CDR3 loop spans 15 amino acids. Trimming took off 2 bases at V and 3 bases at J, with 10 bases between the two ends. The CDR3 region is CASSPTFTPNEKLFF. CDR3 nucleotides: TGTGCCAGCTCACCAACGTTTACACCTAATGAAAAACTGTTTTTT.

V usage is TRBV12-5 and J usage is TRBJ2-3; 9 bases align to TRBD2. Per the germline V gene, CDR1 is LGHNT and CDR2 is FRNRAP. There are 17 residues in the CDR3. The junction had 11 bases not matched to a gene; V was cut back by 1 base and J by 6 bases. CDR3 sequence (DNA): TGTGCTAGTGGTTTGGGAAAGGGGTCCGGACTAGCGGATACGCAGTATTTT. This gives the protein CASGLGKGSGLADTQYF.

The chain uses TRBV7-9 and TRBJ2-7; no firm D call. CDR3 length: 13 residues. Trimming left V 1 base short and J 3 bases short, with 7 bases between. In germline, CDR1 is SEHNR, CDR2 FQNEAQ (reference sequence). In DNA form, the CDR3 reads TGTGCCAGCAGCTTAGAATCAGGCTACGAGCAGTACTTC. It yields the protein CASSLESGYEQYF.